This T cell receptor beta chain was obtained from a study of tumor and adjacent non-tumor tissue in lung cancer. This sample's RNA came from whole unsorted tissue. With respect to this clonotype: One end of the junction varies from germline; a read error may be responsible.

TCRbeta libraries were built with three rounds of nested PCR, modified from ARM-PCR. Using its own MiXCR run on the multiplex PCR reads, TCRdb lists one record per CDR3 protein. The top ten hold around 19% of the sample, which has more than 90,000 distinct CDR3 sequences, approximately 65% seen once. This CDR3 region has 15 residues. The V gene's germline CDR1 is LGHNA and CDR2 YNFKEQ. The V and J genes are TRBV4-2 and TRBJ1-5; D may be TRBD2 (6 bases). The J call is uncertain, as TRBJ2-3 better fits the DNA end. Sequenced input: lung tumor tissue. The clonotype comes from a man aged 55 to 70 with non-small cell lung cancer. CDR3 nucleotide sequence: TGTGTCAGCAGCCGGGGGAGTTTGGGCAATCAGCCCCAGTATTTT. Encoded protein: CVSSRGSLGNQPQYF.